The 10 T cell receptor beta chains in this list originate from one sample, sequenced in a study of T cells expressing NK-cell markers (dated by TCRdb to 2018 to 2020). Libraries were prepared through 5' RACE. Sequencing relied on an Illumina HiSeq 2000. Following reprocessing of the reads by TCRdb, the data hold one row per CDR3 protein sequence and no DNA is available. This sample's clone table shows about 190,000 distinct CDR3 sequences. Jointly, the top ten make up around 20% of the sample. Source material: blood T cells: a sorted CD56 or NKG2C T cell subset, CD4+ or CD8+ T cells, or bulk PBMC T cells (not recorded which). These receptors came from a man aged 18-75 years in good health.

V and J are TRBV14 and TRBJ2-3. The CDR3 covers 17 residues. CDR1 and CDR2 (germline): SGHDN, FVKESK. Here the CDR3 reads CASSQEVGPSYTDTQYF.

This chain joins TRBV6-1 and TRBJ1-2; the D call of TRBD1 rests on TCRdb alone, since no DNA is present to check it. The CDR3 is 13 residues long. Germline assignment: CDR1 MNHNS and CDR2 SASEGT. CDR3 sequence reads: CASRGTGDYGYTF.

The chain combines TRBV6-6 with TRBJ2-5. Germline V CDR1 and CDR2: MNHNY, SVGAGI (reference sequence). This CDR3 contains 13 residues. Here the CDR3 reads CASSYGPEETQYF.

The CDR3 protein is CAIGAGGTQPQHF. The J gene is TRBJ1-5, the V gene TRBV28; TCRdb returns TRBD1, unconfirmable since there is no DNA. Germline V gene sequence: CDR1 MDHEN, CDR2 SYDVKM. This CDR3 is 13 amino acids long.

The rearrangement uses TRBV9 and TRBJ2-3; TCRdb's D call, TRBD2, is unchecked because there is no DNA. The CDR3 contains 15 residues. Looked up from germline, CDR1 is SGDLS and CDR2 is YYNGEE. CDR3 loop: CASSPGTSVSDTQYF. Combining the CDR3 with reference TRBV9 and TRBJ2-3 gives the whole variable domain DSGVTQTPKHLITATGQRVTLRCSPRSGDLSVYWYQQSLDQGLQFLIQYYNGEERAKGNILERFSAQQFPDLHSELNLSSLELGDSALYFCASSPGTSVSDTQYFGPGTRLTVL.

The chain is built from TRBV12-3 or TRBV12-4 and TRBJ1-5; the D call of TRBD1 rests on TCRdb alone, since no DNA is present to check it. There are 16 residues in the CDR3. CDR3 sequence: CASSFNPTGDDQPQHF.

The V call is TRBV20-1, the J call TRBJ2-1; TCRdb gives TRBD1 as the D gene, but with no DNA this cannot be confirmed. This CDR3 is 13 amino acids long. Germline V lookup: CDR1 DFQATT, CDR2 SNEGSKA (reference sequence). The chain's CDR3 is CSAREGTTNEQFF.

The chain's CDR3 is CASSQERGRMNTEAFF. This sequence joins TRBV3-1 and TRBJ1-1; TCRdb's D gene call, TRBD1, goes unchecked for lack of DNA. Germline V gene data show CDR1 as LGHDT and CDR2 as YNNKEL (reference sequence). The CDR3 consists of 16 residues.

This CDR3 is CASTPTSGGVFYEQYF. The V gene is TRBV7-2, the J gene TRBJ2-7; TCRdb outputs TRBD2, but without DNA this stays unchecked. Germline V CDR1 and CDR2: SGHTA, FQGNSA. The CDR3 has 16 amino acids.

The chain has TRBV20-1 and TRBJ2-7; with no DNA, the TCRdb D assignment of TRBD1 cannot be verified. Germline-derived CDR1 and CDR2 are DFQATT and SNEGSKA (reference sequence). CDR3 length equals 13 residues. CDR3 amino acids: CSAQDRGPYEQYF.